These 23 T cell receptor beta chains share one sample of origin, sequenced in a study of cytomegalovirus exposure and HLA in healthy donors. A multiplex PCR was run with 60 Vbeta primers and 13 Jbeta primers. Method: immunoSEQ multiplex PCR; TCRdb's copy keeps in-frame clones and lacks some. The table includes 100,000 to 150,000 clones, 75% to 85% detected once. Material for sequencing was PBMCs. Every receptor here comes from a man aged 45-65 years in good health and CMV-seronegative.

This chain joins TRBV19 and TRBJ1-3; D not certain. The germline gives CDR1 LNHDA, CDR2 SQIVND (reference sequence). V was pared by 7 bases and J by 0 bases, with 10 bases between. The CDR3 sequence is 14 residues long. CDR3 in amino acids: CASTWASSGNTIYF. The DNA of the CDR3 is TGTGCCAGTACCTGGGCCAGCTCTGGAAACACCATATATTTT.

The chain links TRBV5-1 to TRBJ1-1; no definite D call. CDR3 length: 14 amino acids. Trimming took 7 bases from V and 1 from J, leaving 14 bases between them. Germline V gene lookup returns CDR1 SGHRS and CDR2 YFSETQ. The CDR3 spells CASRENQGNTEAFF. In DNA form, the CDR3 reads TGCGCCAGCCGGGAGAACCAAGGGAACACTGAAGCTTTCTTT.

Notes on this clone: Germline is not matched at one junction end, which may reflect a read error. This chain links TRBV11-2 with TRBJ2-1; no definite D call. The germline CDR1 and CDR2 sequences are SGHAT and FQNNGV. This CDR3 is 14 amino acids long. DNA for the CDR3: TGTGCCAGCGGCTTAGAGTACAGTTTCAATGAGCAGTTCTTC. It specifies CASGLEYSFNEQFF.

This chain connects TRBV11-2 to TRBJ1-1, with 11 bases lining up with TRBD1. V shed 11 bases and J 6 bases; nucleotides not matched to a gene: 14. Germline V gene data show CDR1 as SGHAT and CDR2 as FQNNGV. The CDR3 consists of 15 residues. In DNA, the CDR3 is TGTGCCCACCGGACGAACGGGACAGGGGGGCCTGAAGCTTTCTTT. Residues: CAHRTNGTGGPEAFF.

The chain carries TRBV11-2 and TRBJ2-1; D is unclear. V was clipped by 6 bases and J by 5 bases, with 5 bases between them. Looked up from germline, CDR1 is SGHAT and CDR2 is FQNNGV. The CDR3 spans 11 residues. The CDR3 region is CASSEDNEQFF. Here the CDR3 DNA reads TGTGCCAGCAGTGAGGACAATGAGCAGTTCTTC.

V and J are TRBV25-1 and TRBJ2-5, with 9 bases identical to TRBD2. The CDR3 runs 14 residues. CDR1 and CDR2 from the germline V gene are MGHDK and SYGVNS. V was clipped by 6 bases and J by 5 bases; unmatched bases: 7. The CDR3 DNA follows: TGTGCCAGCAGGGGAGCGGGGGGCGAGGAGACCCAGTACTTC. This codes for CASRGAGGEETQYF.

This clone was seen more than once but under ten times. The V call is TRBV5-6, the J call TRBJ1-6, with TRBD1 matching over 10 bases. The CDR3 sequence is 14 residues long. After removal of 3 bases from V and 6 bases from J, the junction contained 0 bases not matched to a gene. The germline V gene has CDR1 SGHDT and CDR2 YYEEEE. Here the CDR3 reads CASSWTGGNSPLHF. The CDR3 bases are TGTGCCAGCAGCTGGACAGGGGGTAATTCACCCCTCCACTTT.

The V and J genes are TRBV5-1 and TRBJ1-1, with 10 bases aligning to TRBD1. V gave up 4 bases and J gave up 3 bases; unmatched junction bases: 3. CDR3 length equals 14 residues. Germline-derived CDR1 and CDR2 are SGHRS and YFSETQ. The DNA of the CDR3 is TGCGCCAGCAGCACCGGGACAGGGGACACTGAAGCTTTCTTT. Its protein is CASSTGTGDTEAFF.

V gene TRBV7-2 combines with J gene TRBJ2-5; D remains unclear. The CDR3 consists of 13 residues. The V gene lost 5 bases and the J gene lost 5 bases, with 12 bases spanning the gap. Germline CDR1 and CDR2: SGHTA and FQGNSA. The CDR3 DNA follows: TGTGCCAGCAGCCCGTGGGCCCGGGAGACCCAGTACTTC. It is translated as CASSPWARETQYF.

The rearrangement links TRBV4-1 to TRBJ2-1, with D perhaps matching TRBD2 (5 bases). Germline CDR1 MGHRA, CDR2 YSYEKL. This CDR3 has 14 amino acids. Deletions cut 1 base from V and 6 bases from J, with 10 bases between. In DNA, the CDR3 is TGCGCCAGCAGCCAAGGCCCGGGGATCAATGAGCAGTTCTTC. This translates into CASSQGPGINEQFF.

The chain couples TRBV2 to TRBJ1-4; 7 bases agree with TRBD1. CDR1 and CDR2 (germline): SNHLY, FYNNEI. The CDR3 spans 15 residues. Losses at the gene ends were 2 bases for V and 5 bases for J; bases not matched to a gene: 5. The CDR3 nucleotides read TGTGCCAGCAGTGAATTGGGGACAGTAAATGAAAAACTGTTTTTT. It specifies CASSELGTVNEKLFF.

The V gene is TRBV27, the J gene TRBJ2-1; D is perhaps TRBD2 (6 bases). V gave up 8 bases and J gave up 7 bases, with 21 bases separating them. Germline loops: CDR1 MNHEY, CDR2 SMNVEV (reference sequence). The CDR3 has 15 amino acids. CDR3 sequence reads: CASAIGWDLGNEQFF. The CDR3 coding sequence is TGTGCCAGCGCCATAGGATGGGACTTAGGTAATGAGCAGTTCTTC.

This clone was picked up one time. V and J are TRBV7-2 and TRBJ1-5; 11 nucleotides align to TRBD1. Trimming removed 6 bases from V and 4 bases from J; junction bases left unmatched: 5. The CDR3 has 15 residues. CDR1 is SGHTA and CDR2 is FQGNSA in the germline V gene. The CDR3 nucleotides are TGTGCCAGCAGGACGGGACAGGGGGGAAATCAGCCCCAGCATTTT. This translates into CASRTGQGGNQPQHF. The full variable domain, rest sourced from reference TRBV7-2 and TRBJ1-5, is GAGVSQSPSNKVTEKGKDVELRCDPISGHTALYWYRQSLGQGLEFLIYFQGNSAPDKSGLPSDRFSAERTGGSVSTLTIQRTQQEDSAVYLCASRTGQGGNQPQHFGDGTRLSIL.

This clone was found a few times. The junction and the germline gene differ at one end; a read error may be behind it. V and J are TRBV7-9 and TRBJ1-4, with no clear D. The CDR3 has 11 amino acids. Germline loops: CDR1 SEHNR, CDR2 FQNEAQ (reference sequence). CDR3 protein: CSSSSDEKLFF. CDR3 DNA: TGTTCCAGCAGCTCCGATGAAAAACTGTTTTTT.

In this sample, this clone turned up once. This sequence joins TRBV2 and TRBJ2-7, with 9 nucleotides matching TRBD1. V gave up 8 bases and J gave up 6 bases; unmatched junction bases: 5. Germline CDR1 SNHLY, CDR2 FYNNEI. The CDR3 spans 12 residues. CDR3 loop: CASGDRVGEQYF. CDR3 bases: TGTGCCAGCGGGGACAGGGTAGGCGAGCAGTACTTC.

The chain is built from TRBV19 and TRBJ1-4; no clear D gene. The V end lost 1 base, the J end lost 0 bases, and 6 bases lay between the germline ends. The length of the CDR3 is 15 residues. Germline V CDR1 and CDR2: LNHDA, SQIVND (reference sequence). The CDR3 DNA reads as TGTGCCAGTAGTATAGGCGGTGCAACTAATGAAAAACTGTTTTTT. It specifies CASSIGGATNEKLFF.

V gene TRBV5-4 combines with J gene TRBJ2-3, with D unclear. V lost 3 bases to trimming and J lost 2 bases, with 4 bases between them. The CDR3 extends over 12 amino acids. Germline values: CDR1 SGHNT, CDR2 YYREEE (reference sequence). The CDR3 spells CASSSYTDTQYF. CDR3 coding DNA: TGTGCCAGCAGCTCCTACACAGATACGCAGTATTTT.

The chain recombines TRBV5-6 with TRBJ1-4, with D possibly matching TRBD1 (6 bases). This CDR3 spans 13 amino acids. The V gene's germline CDR1 is SGHDT and CDR2 YYEEEE. V lost 5 bases to trimming and J lost 6 bases, with 11 bases between them. Here the CDR3 DNA reads TGTGCCAGCAGGGGACAATTAGATGAAAAACTGTTTTTT. It encodes CASRGQLDEKLFF. The full variable domain, with the rest looked up from reference TRBV5-6 and TRBJ1-4, is DAGVTQSPTHLIKTRGQQVTLRCSPKSGHDTVSWYQQALGQGPQFIFQYYEEEERQRGNFPDRFSGHQFPNYSSELNVNALLLGDSALYLCASRGQLDEKLFFGSGTQLSVL.

The V call is TRBV6-1, the J call TRBJ2-7, with 13 bases that match TRBD2. The CDR3 is made up of 17 amino acids. Looked up from germline, CDR1 is MNHNS and CDR2 is SASEGT. V shed 3 bases and J 5 bases; nucleotides not matched to a gene: 10. CDR3 sequence reads: CASSDTSGGAPPHEQYV. The DNA for the CDR3 is TGTGCCAGCAGTGATACTAGCGGGGGGGCCCCACCCCACGAGCAGTACGTC.

As regards this clone: In the same sample, other DNA sequences code for this CDR3. J is TRBJ1-2 and V is TRBV7-2; tentative D call: TRBD1 (6 bases). The CDR3 loop spans 15 amino acids. Germline values: CDR1 SGHTA, CDR2 FQGNSA. V was cut by 1 base and J by 2 bases, with 11 bases left in between. This chain's CDR3 is CASSLGGGVNYGYTF. Here the CDR3 DNA reads TGTGCCAGCAGCTTAGGGGGGGGCGTCAACTATGGCTACACCTTC.

The chain recombines TRBV7-9 with TRBJ1-3; D is possibly TRBD1 (5 bases). Germline loops: CDR1 SEHNR, CDR2 FQNEAQ (reference sequence). The V end lost 6 bases, the J end lost 1 base, and 16 bases lay between the germline ends. This CDR3 region has 16 residues. The CDR3 sequence: CASSEGAVSSGNTIYF. The CDR3 DNA is TGTGCCAGCAGTGAAGGGGCAGTGTCTTCTGGAAACACCATATATTTT.

The chain employs TRBV28 and TRBJ1-1; D not certain. This CDR3 has 13 amino acids. Trimming removed 2 bases at V and 4 bases at J, with 8 bases between. The germline V gene encodes CDR1 MDHEN and CDR2 SYDVKM. Written as DNA, the CDR3 is TGTGCCAGCAGTTTACACACCCCCACTGAAGCTTTCTTT. Translating it yields CASSLHTPTEAFF.

V and J are TRBV6-1 and TRBJ2-5; tentative D call: TRBD2 (5 bases). The CDR3 is made up of 13 amino acids. The V and J ends lost 6 bases and 1 base respectively, with 9 bases between them. Per germline, CDR1 MNHNS and CDR2 SASEGT. The CDR3 bases are TGTGCCAGCAGGAGAAGCGGCCAAGAGACCCAGTACTTC. Translated: CASRRSGQETQYF.